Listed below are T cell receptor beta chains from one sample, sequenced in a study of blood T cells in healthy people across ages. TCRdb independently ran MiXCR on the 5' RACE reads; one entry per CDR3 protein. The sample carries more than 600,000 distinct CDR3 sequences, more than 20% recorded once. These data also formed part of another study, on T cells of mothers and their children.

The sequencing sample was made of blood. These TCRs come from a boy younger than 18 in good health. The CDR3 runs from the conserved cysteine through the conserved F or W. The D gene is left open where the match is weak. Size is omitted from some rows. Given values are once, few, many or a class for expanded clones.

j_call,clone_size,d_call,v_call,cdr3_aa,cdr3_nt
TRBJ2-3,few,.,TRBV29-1,CSVANIGTDTQYF,TGCAGCGTTGCGAATATTGGCACAGATACGCAGTATTTT
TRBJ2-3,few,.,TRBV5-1,CASSVWGDTQYF,TGCGCCAGCAGCGTGTGGGGTGATACGCAGTATTTT
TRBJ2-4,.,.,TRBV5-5,CASSLAPGSTAKNIQYF,TGTGCCAGCAGCTTGGCCCCGGGATCTACGGCCAAAAACATTCAGTACTTC
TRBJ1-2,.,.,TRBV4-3,CASSQLGTPLSQGYTF,TGCGCCAGCAGCCAACTTGGGACACCACTCTCTCAGGGCTACACCTTC
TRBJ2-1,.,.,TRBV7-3,CASSAGTPTYNEQFF,TGTGCCAGCAGCGCCGGGACCCCAACCTACAATGAGCAGTTCTTC
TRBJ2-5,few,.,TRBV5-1,CVSLKEGTADNGEETQYF,TGCGTCAGCCTTAAGGAGGGGACTGCAGACAACGGGGAAGAGACCCAGTACTTC
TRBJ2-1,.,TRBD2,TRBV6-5,CASSYDGTSREQFF,TGTGCCAGCAGTTACGACGGGACTAGCAGGGAGCAGTTCTTC
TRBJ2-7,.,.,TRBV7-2,CASSAGDARYEQYF,TGTGCCAGCAGCGCAGGGGACGCGAGGTACGAGCAGTACTTC
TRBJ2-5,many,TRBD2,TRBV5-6,CASSLWRGKETQYF,TGTGCCAGCAGCTTGTGGCGGGGGAAAGAGACCCAGTACTTC
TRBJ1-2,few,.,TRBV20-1,CSARQAGLYGYTF,TGCAGTGCTAGACAGGCCGGATTATATGGCTACACCTTC
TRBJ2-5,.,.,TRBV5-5,CASSGGGVSTQYF,TGTGCCAGCAGCGGAGGAGGGGTTTCGACCCAGTACTTC
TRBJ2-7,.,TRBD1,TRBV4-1,CASSQILGQNTYEQYF,TGCGCCAGCAGCCAAATACTGGGACAGAATACCTACGAGCAGTACTTC
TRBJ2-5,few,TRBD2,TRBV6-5,CASSYGVAGGRVQETQYF,TGTGCCAGCAGTTACGGGGTAGCGGGAGGACGTGTTCAAGAGACCCAGTACTTC
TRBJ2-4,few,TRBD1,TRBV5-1,CASSPGTDRLAKNIQYF,TGCGCCAGCAGCCCCGGGACAGATCGACTAGCCAAAAACATTCAGTACTTC
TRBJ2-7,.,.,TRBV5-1,CASSSGPQGGQYF,TGCGCCAGCAGTTCCGGGCCTCAGGGAGGGCAGTACTTC
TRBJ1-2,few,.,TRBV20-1,CSARGGAGKLANYGYTF,TGCAGTGCTAGAGGCGGGGCAGGGAAGTTGGCTAACTATGGCTACACCTTC
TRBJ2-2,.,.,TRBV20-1,CSARDTQTAYTGELFF,TGCAGTGCTAGAGATACGCAGACCGCGTACACCGGGGAGCTGTTTTTT
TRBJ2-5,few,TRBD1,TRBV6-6,CALWDRRQETQYF,TGTGCCCTCTGGGACAGGCGCCAAGAGACCCAGTACTTC
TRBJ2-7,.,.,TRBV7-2,CASRRLGPNYEQYF,TGTGCCAGCAGACGTTTGGGACCAAACTACGAGCAGTACTTC
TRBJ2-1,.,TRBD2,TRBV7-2,CASSRGRANNEQFF,TGTGCCAGCAGCCGTGGGAGGGCCAACAATGAGCAGTTCTTC
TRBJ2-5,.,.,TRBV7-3,CASSLDSFETQYF,TGTGCCAGCAGCTTAGACAGTTTTGAGACCCAGTACTTC
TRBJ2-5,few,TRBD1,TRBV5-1,CASSLEGQDQETQYF,TGCGCCAGCAGCTTGGAGGGACAGGACCAAGAGACCCAGTACTTC
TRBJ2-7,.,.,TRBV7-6,CASSLGDVTYEQYF,TGTGCCAGCAGCTTAGGGGACGTAACCTACGAGCAGTACTTC
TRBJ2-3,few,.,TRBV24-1,CATSDPGVGDTQYF,TGTGCCACCAGTGACCCAGGGGTGGGAGATACGCAGTATTTT
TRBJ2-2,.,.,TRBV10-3,CAITRGTGELFF,TGTGCCATCACCAGGGGTACCGGGGAGCTGTTTTTT
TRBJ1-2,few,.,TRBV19,CASSIVYRAYGYTF,TGTGCCAGTAGTATCGTCTACAGGGCCTATGGCTACACCTTC
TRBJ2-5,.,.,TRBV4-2,CASSQASLTGPYEQYF,TGTGCCAGCAGCCAAGCCTCGCTGACAGGTCCCTATGAGCAGTACTTC
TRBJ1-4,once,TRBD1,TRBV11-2,CASSTGGGRYEKLFF,TGTGCCAGCAGCACCGGAGGGGGCCGATACGAAAAACTGTTTTTT
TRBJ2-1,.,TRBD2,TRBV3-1,CASTRGGHSYNEQFF,TGTGCCAGCACCCGGGGGGGGCACTCCTACAATGAGCAGTTCTTC
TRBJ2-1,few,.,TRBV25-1,CASLISEGIYYNEQFF,TGTGCCAGCCTAATATCGGAAGGGATATACTACAATGAGCAGTTCTTC
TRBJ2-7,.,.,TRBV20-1,CSARDYQGMDEQYF,TGCAGTGCTAGAGACTATCAGGGAATGGACGAGCAGTACTTC
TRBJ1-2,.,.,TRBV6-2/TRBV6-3,CASTGPWDYGYTF,TGTGCCAGTACAGGGCCATGGGACTATGGCTACACCTTC
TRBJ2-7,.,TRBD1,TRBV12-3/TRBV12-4,CASSPGQTGSYEQYF,TGTGCCAGCAGCCCGGGACAGACTGGCTCCTACGAGCAGTACTTC
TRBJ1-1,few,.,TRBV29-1,CSVEPLGTTDLAFF,TGCAGCGTTGAACCCCTCGGGACCACCGATCTAGCTTTCTTT
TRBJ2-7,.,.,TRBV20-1,CSARQGLYEQYF,TGCAGTGCTAGGCAGGGTCTCTACGAGCAGTACTTC
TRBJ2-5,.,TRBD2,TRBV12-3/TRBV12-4,CASSSSGAAETQYF,TGTGCCAGCAGTTCTAGCGGGGCTGCGGAGACCCAGTACTTC
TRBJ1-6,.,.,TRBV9,CASSVDGTVGADYNSPLHF,TGTGCCAGCAGCGTAGATGGAACGGTGGGGGCCGACTATAATTCACCCCTCCACTTT
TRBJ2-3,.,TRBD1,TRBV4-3,CASSREEGQEQYF,TGCGCCAGCAGCAGGGAGGAGGGACAGGAGCAGTATTTT
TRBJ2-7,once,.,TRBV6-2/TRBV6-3,CASSSRTPYDQYF,TGTGCCAGCAGCTCCCGGACCCCCTACGATCAGTACTTC
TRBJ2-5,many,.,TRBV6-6,CASSGEGGTTQETQYF,TGTGCCAGCAGTGGAGAAGGAGGGACAACTCAAGAGACCCAGTACTTC
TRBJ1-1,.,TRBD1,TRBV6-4,CASSDNVETRGLGTEAFF,TGTGCCAGCAGTGACAATGTCGAGACCAGGGGGCTCGGCACTGAAGCTTTCTTT
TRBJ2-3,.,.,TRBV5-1,CASSLNGGISTDTQYF,TGCGCCAGCAGCTTGAATGGCGGGATCAGCACAGATACGCAGTATTTT
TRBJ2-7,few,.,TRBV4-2,CASSQGPLGESKPYEQYF,TGTGCCAGCAGCCAAGGACCCTTGGGGGAGTCAAAACCTTACGAGCAGTACTTC
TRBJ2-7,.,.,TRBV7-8,CASSLAFLALYEGASEQYF,TGTGCCAGCAGCTTAGCGTTTTTGGCACTTTACGAAGGGGCATCCGAGCAGTACTTC
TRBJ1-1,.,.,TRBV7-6,CASSLAPAGLSYTEAFF,TGTGCCAGCAGCTTAGCGCCCGCGGGACTTTCCTACACTGAAGCTTTCTTT
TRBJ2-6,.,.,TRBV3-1,CASSRTPSSGANVLTF,TGTGCCAGCAGCCGGACCCCCAGCTCTGGGGCCAACGTCCTGACTTTC